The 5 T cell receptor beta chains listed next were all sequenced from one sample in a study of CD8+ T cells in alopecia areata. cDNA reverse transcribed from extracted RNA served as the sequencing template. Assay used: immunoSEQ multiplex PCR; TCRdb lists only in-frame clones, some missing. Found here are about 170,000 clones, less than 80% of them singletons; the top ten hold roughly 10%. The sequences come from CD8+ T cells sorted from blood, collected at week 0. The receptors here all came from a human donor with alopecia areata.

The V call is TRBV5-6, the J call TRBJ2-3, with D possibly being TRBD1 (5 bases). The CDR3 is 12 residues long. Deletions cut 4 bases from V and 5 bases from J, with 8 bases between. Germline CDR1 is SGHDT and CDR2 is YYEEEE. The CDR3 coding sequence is TGTGCCAGCAGCGCCGGACAAGATACGCAGTATTTT. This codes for CASSAGQDTQYF.

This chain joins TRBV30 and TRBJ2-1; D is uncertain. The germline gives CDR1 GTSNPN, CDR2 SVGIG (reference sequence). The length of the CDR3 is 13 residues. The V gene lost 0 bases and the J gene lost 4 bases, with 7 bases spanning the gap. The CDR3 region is CAWSVTGYNEQFF. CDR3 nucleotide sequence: TGTGCCTGGAGTGTTACGGGTTACAATGAGCAGTTCTTC.

CDR3 DNA sequence: TGTGCCAGCAGCCAGGGTAGAGAGACCCAGTACTTC. This translates into CASSQGRETQYF. V and J are TRBV13 and TRBJ2-5; maybe TRBD1 (5 bases). This CDR3 spans 12 amino acids. Trimming removed 5 bases from V and 4 bases from J, with 8 bases in between. Germline lookup yields CDR1 PRHDT and CDR2 FYEKMQ (reference sequence).

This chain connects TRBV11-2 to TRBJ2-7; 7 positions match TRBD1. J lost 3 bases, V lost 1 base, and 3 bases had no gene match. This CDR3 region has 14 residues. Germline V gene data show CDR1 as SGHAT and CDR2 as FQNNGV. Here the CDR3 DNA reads TGTGCCAGCAGCTTAGGACAGGGTAACTACGAGCAGTACTTC. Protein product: CASSLGQGNYEQYF.

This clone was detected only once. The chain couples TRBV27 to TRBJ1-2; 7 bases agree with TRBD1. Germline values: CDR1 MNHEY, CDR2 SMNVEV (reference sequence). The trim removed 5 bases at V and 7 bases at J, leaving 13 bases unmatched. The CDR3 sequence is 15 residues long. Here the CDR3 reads CASSPIQGSFGGYTF. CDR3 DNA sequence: TGTGCCAGCAGTCCCATACAGGGGAGCTTCGGTGGCTACACCTTC.